This record concerns one T cell receptor (beta chain) sequence. Its antigen is as yet unknown. CDR3 length: 15 amino acids. Germline CDR1 is SNHLY and CDR2 is FYNNEI. The V and J ends lost 5 bases and 0 bases, in that order; junction bases with no gene match: 3. 13 Jbeta primers and 60 Vbeta primers were used for the PCR. The authors' processing: A later analysis counted around 80 million unique TCR beta chains, around 12 million shared. Profiled with immunoSEQ multiplex PCR; TCRdb holds only in-frame clones, not every one. V and J calls and clone size are those listed in that table; D and trimming were worked out from the DNA. Its listing shows about 120,000 clones. This entry belongs to a study of cytomegalovirus exposure and HLA in healthy donors. Regarding the study as a whole: Accurate predictions that matched the HLA-A and HLA-B alleles of most subjects were reportedly made from TCR beta sequences. Cytomegalovirus status was reportedly diagnosed by the classifier with high sensitivity and specificity.

The receptor comes from a man aged 18 to 30 in good health and CMV-seronegative. The rearrangement joins TRBV2 to TRBJ2-2, with 7 bases lining up with TRBD2. Material: PBMCs. The CDR3 sequence: CASSPLAANTGELFF. The CDR3, as DNA: TGTGCCAGCAGTCCCCTAGCGGCGAACACCGGGGAGCTGTTTTTT.